The present T cell receptor (beta chain) was sequenced within a study of cytomegalovirus exposure and HLA in healthy donors. With 60 Vbeta and 13 Jbeta primers, the PCR was carried out. Clones were sequenced by immunoSEQ multiplex PCR, and TCRdb holds only the in-frame ones, with some missing. This sample has more than 140,000 clones; about 80% occur once, and the top ten carry around 6.2%. This clone was counted a few times. Between the trimmed V and J ends, which lost 0 bases and 7 bases, there was a span of 15 bases. The CDR3 length is 15 residues. Germline V gene data show CDR1 as LGHNA and CDR2 as YNFKEQ.

The source material was PBMCs. The source is a man between 25 and 39 years old in good health and CMV-seropositive. The chain links TRBV4-2 to TRBJ1-2, with D possibly TRBD1 on 5 matching bases. This chain's CDR3 is CASSQDGRGKGGYTF. The CDR3 DNA reads TGTGCCAGCAGCCAAGATGGTCGGGGGAAGGGTGGCTACACCTTC.